These 3 T cell receptor beta chains originate from one sample sequenced in a study of T cells in Graves' hyperthyroidism and ophthalmopathy (dated by TCRdb to the late 2010s). The receptor library was made with multiplex PCR. Instrument on record: Illumina HiSeq 2000. The TCR beta CDR3 regions were amplified from RNA transcripts. A first-round RT-PCR of the TCR CDR3 used the HTBI primer set with the Qiagen OneStep RT-PCR kit. The public reads were reprocessed in TCRdb via fastp at Q25 and MiXCR, keeping in-frame beta chains. Rows with one shared CDR3 protein collapse into an entry with the most common genes and DNA. In all, the sample holds 500,000 to 650,000 distinct CDR3 sequences, and roughly 15% of those were seen once. The ten largest clones represent approximately 15% of the sample. Input material: blood. The receptor set was obtained from a woman aged 18-29 years with Graves' ophthalmopathy.

This chain connects TRBV6-2 or TRBV6-3 to TRBJ2-3, with TRBD1 identical over 8 bases. Looked up from germline, CDR1 is MNHEY and CDR2 is SVGEGT. J lost 4 bases, V lost 6 bases, and 3 bases had no gene match. The CDR3 runs 13 residues. This CDR3 is CASRLTGADTQYF. The CDR3 nucleotides are TGTGCCAGCAGGCTGACAGGGGCAGATACGCAGTATTTT.

The chain has TRBV7-3 and TRBJ1-2; D is possibly TRBD1 (6 bases). With 5 bases removed from V and 8 bases from J, the gap between germline ends came to 15 bases. CDR1 is SGHTA, CDR2 FQGTGA, per germline. The CDR3 is 13 amino acids. The CDR3 DNA reads as TGTGCCAGCAGCCCCCTGGGGGCTGGGGGCTACACCTTC. Protein product: CASSPLGAGGYTF. Full variable domain (outside the CDR3, taken from reference TRBV7-3 and TRBJ1-2): GAGVSQTPSNKVTEKGKYVELRCDPISGHTALYWYRQSLGQGPEFLIYFQGTGAADDSGLPNDRFFAVRPEGSVSTLKIQRTERGDSAVYLCASSPLGAGGYTFGSGTRLTVV.

This clonotype was recorded at least ten times. The V call is TRBV2, the J call TRBJ1-5; maybe TRBD1 (5 bases). The CDR3 spans 16 residues. CDR1 and CDR2 from the germline V gene are SNHLY and FYNNEI. Trimming shortened V by 3 bases and J by 1 base, and 13 bases separated the two germline ends. CDR3 sequence reads: CASSDRKSGSNQPQHF. Written as DNA, the CDR3 is TGTGCCAGCAGTGACCGGAAATCAGGGAGCAATCAGCCCCAGCATTTT.